One and the same sample provided the 16 T cell receptor beta chains below, sequenced in a study of T-cell memory formation after mild COVID-19 (dated by TCRdb to 2020 to 2023). The library was obtained by 5' RACE. The sequencer was an Illumina NovaSeq 6000. TCRdb took the public reads, trimmed them with fastp at Q25, ran MiXCR for clone calling and kept in-frame beta chains. Each entry is one CDR3 protein sequence, shown with its most common DNA and genes. The sample has some 320,000 distinct CDR3 sequences on record, about 16% of them singletons. The ten most abundant clones make up 20% to 25% of the sample. The sequencing sample was made of PBMCs or a T cell subset sorted from them (not recorded which). These receptors were collected from a man between 18 and 29 years old who had mild COVID-19 (a few samples of this study predate the infection). The sample titles of this study are shuffled in the database, so cell type and time point are left out; the donor was told from shared clones.

This clonotype has only a few counts. The V and J genes are TRBV4-1 and TRBJ1-1; D may be TRBD1 (5 bases). CDR1 MGHRA and CDR2 YSYEKL come from the germline V gene. V was trimmed by 1 base and J by 7 bases, leaving 10 bases between them. The CDR3 extends over 13 amino acids. This CDR3 reads CASSQVLGGEAFF. The DNA of the CDR3 is TGCGCCAGCAGCCAAGTTTTGGGGGGTGAAGCTTTCTTT.

This clonotype was picked up many times. V usage is TRBV7-2 and J usage is TRBJ2-4; 8 nucleotides line up with TRBD1. The CDR3 consists of 18 residues. J was trimmed by 0 bases and V by 4 bases; bases with no gene match: 11. Germline V gene data show CDR1 as SGHTA and CDR2 as FQGNSA. CDR3 protein: CASSSDLGTGGAKNIQYF. The CDR3 DNA is TGTGCCAGCAGCTCTGACCTCGGGACAGGTGGAGCCAAAAACATTCAGTACTTC.

At least ten counts were recorded for this clonotype. The chain recombines TRBV3-1 with TRBJ2-7; D is perhaps TRBD1 or TRBD2 (5 bases each). The germline V and J ends were trimmed by 2 bases and 6 bases, with 11 bases remaining between them. The CDR3 is made up of 13 amino acids. Germline V gene lookup returns CDR1 LGHDT and CDR2 YNNKEL (reference sequence). The CDR3 region is CASSQFVGTEQYF. The DNA for the CDR3 is TGTGCCAGCAGCCAATTTGTGGGGACCGAGCAGTACTTC.

The chain uses TRBV4-1 and TRBJ2-7; D may be TRBD1 (5 bases). The V gene lost 1 base and the J gene lost 0 bases, with 10 bases spanning the gap. The CDR3 runs 15 residues. Germline V gene sequence: CDR1 MGHRA, CDR2 YSYEKL. As DNA, the CDR3 is TGCGCCAGCAGCCAAGGGTCAGGGCGCTCCTACGAGCAGTACTTC. Translation: CASSQGSGRSYEQYF.

This chain connects TRBV15 to TRBJ2-3; no firm D call. V was pared by 1 base and J by 4 bases, with 12 bases between. Germline values: CDR1 LNHNV, CDR2 YYDKDF (reference sequence). The CDR3 covers 15 residues. CDR3 sequence reads: CATSRALSEPDTQYF. DNA of the CDR3: TGTGCCACCAGCAGAGCCCTTTCCGAGCCAGATACGCAGTATTTT.

A remark on this clonotype: Sequence at one end of the junction differs from germline and may be a read error. The V and J genes are TRBV4-2 and TRBJ1-2; D remains unclear. CDR1 and CDR2 (germline): LGHNA, YNFKEQ. The CDR3 runs to 16 residues. The CDR3 DNA reads as TGTGCCAGCAGACAAGATTTTTCCTCTCCCTCGGAGGGCTACACCTTC. Protein sequence: CASRQDFSSPSEGYTF.

The rearrangement uses TRBV6-5 and TRBJ1-2, with a weak D call TRBD1 (5 bases). The V gene lost 1 base and the J gene lost 3 bases, with 9 bases spanning the gap. The CDR3 loop spans 14 amino acids. Germline CDR1 reads MNHEY; CDR2 reads SVGAGI. The CDR3 reads CASSYLKGHYGYTF. CDR3 coding DNA: TGTGCCAGCAGTTACTTGAAGGGGCACTATGGCTACACCTTC.

The chain has TRBV7-2 and TRBJ2-2, with a weak D call TRBD2 (7 bases). The CDR3 loop spans 16 amino acids. Germline CDR1 SGHTA, CDR2 FQGNSA. The V end lost 3 bases, the J end lost 0 bases, and 11 bases lay between the germline ends. CDR3 bases: TGTGCCAGCAGCTTCGGGGGGCCCGCGAACACCGGGGAGCTGTTTTTT. Translating gives CASSFGGPANTGELFF.

V usage is TRBV11-2 and J usage is TRBJ1-2, with D tentatively TRBD1 (5 bases). From germline, CDR1 is SGHAT and CDR2 FQNNGV. With 1 base removed from V and 8 bases from J, the gap between germline ends came to 14 bases. The CDR3 is 14 residues long. In DNA, the CDR3 is TGTGCCAGCAGCTTAGGGGACGGGGGTGGAGGCTACACCTTC. Translating gives CASSLGDGGGGYTF.

This clonotype has just one count. This chain joins TRBV4-3 and TRBJ2-3; 9 nucleotides agree with TRBD1. Germline CDR1 is LGHNA and CDR2 is YSLEER. The CDR3 runs 21 residues. Trimming took 0 bases from V and 1 from J; bases not matched to a gene: 17. In nucleotides, the CDR3 is TGCGCCAGCAGCCAAGATAGGGGGAGTAGTTGGACAGGGGACGGCACAGATACGCAGTATTTT. This gives the protein CASSQDRGSSWTGDGTDTQYF.

The V gene is TRBV7-2, the J gene TRBJ1-5, with TRBD1 as a possible D gene (5 bases). CDR3 length: 14 residues. The V end was cut by 1 base, the J end by 5 bases, with 9 bases between. In germline, CDR1 is SGHTA, CDR2 FQGNSA. CDR3 in DNA: TGTGCCAGCAGCTTAGAGGGGTCAGATCAGCCCCAGCATTTT. It codes for CASSLEGSDQPQHF.

This clonotype has more than one count but fewer than ten. The V gene is TRBV7-3, the J gene TRBJ2-7, with 9 nucleotides matching TRBD1. The CDR3 runs to 14 residues. Looked up from germline, CDR1 is SGHTA and CDR2 is FQGTGA. The J segment lost 5 bases and the V segment lost 6 bases, leaving 8 bases of the junction unmatched. This chain's CDR3 is CASRPGDRVDEQYF. CDR3 in DNA: TGTGCCAGCAGGCCCGGGGACAGGGTCGACGAGCAGTACTTC.

The chain recombines TRBV12-3 or TRBV12-4 with TRBJ2-1, with D unresolved. V gave up 3 bases and J gave up 3 bases, with 6 bases separating them. The CDR3 covers 13 residues. The CDR3 DNA reads TGTGCCAGCAGTTTCGCCTACTACAATGAGCAGTTCTTC. This translates into CASSFAYYNEQFF.

Written as DNA, the CDR3 is TGCGCCAGCAGCCTCGGGCGGACAGGCGGCCTGACGGCTGGGGCCAACGTCCTGACTTTC. Residues: CASSLGRTGGLTAGANVLTF. V gene TRBV4-3 combines with J gene TRBJ2-6; 7 nucleotides match TRBD1. Germline trimming cut 4 bases from V and 2 bases from J; bases unmatched to any gene: 17. This CDR3 is 20 amino acids long. Germline V CDR1 and CDR2: LGHNA, YSLEER.

The chain recombines TRBV4-3 with TRBJ2-1; 9 bases fit TRBD1. V shed 1 base and J 9 bases; nucleotides not matched to a gene: 10. CDR1 and CDR2 (germline): LGHNA, YSLEER. This CDR3 has 16 amino acids. CDR3 nucleotides: TGCGCCAGCAGCCAAGCCACGGGACAGGGAATCGGTGAGCAGTTCTTC. It translates to CASSQATGQGIGEQFF.

This clonotype was recorded a few times. The chain joins TRBV30 to TRBJ1-2; 8 bases line up with TRBD1. CDR3 size: 12 residues. Germline CDR1 reads GTSNPN; CDR2 reads SVGIG (reference sequence). J lost 7 bases, V lost 4 bases, and 5 bases had no gene match. The CDR3 DNA sequence: TGTGCCTGGACGGTACAGGGGGGTGGCTACACCTTC. Its protein product is CAWTVQGGGYTF.